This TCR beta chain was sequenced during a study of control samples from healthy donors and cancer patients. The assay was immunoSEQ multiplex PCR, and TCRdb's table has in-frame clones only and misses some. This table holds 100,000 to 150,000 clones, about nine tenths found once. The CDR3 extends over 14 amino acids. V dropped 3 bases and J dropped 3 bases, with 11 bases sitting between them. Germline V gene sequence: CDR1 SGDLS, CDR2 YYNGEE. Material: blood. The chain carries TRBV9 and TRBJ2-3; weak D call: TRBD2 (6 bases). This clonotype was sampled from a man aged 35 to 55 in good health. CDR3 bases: TGTGCCAGCAGCGCCGTTGGGGGGACAGATACGCAGTATTTT. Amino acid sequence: CASSAVGGTDTQYF.